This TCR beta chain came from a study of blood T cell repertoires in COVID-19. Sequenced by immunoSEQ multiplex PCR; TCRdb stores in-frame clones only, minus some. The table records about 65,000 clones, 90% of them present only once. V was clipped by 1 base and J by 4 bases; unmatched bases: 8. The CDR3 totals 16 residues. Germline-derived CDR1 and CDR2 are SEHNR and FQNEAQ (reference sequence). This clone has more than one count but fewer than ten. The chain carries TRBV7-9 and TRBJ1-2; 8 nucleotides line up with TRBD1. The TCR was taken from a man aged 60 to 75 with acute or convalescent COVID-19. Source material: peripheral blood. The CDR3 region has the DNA TGTGCCAGCAGCTTAGGGGGGACAGGCGGTAGCTATGGCTACACCTTC. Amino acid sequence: CASSLGGTGGSYGYTF. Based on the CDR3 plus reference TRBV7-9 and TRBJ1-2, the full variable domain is DTGVSQNPRHKITKRGQNVTFRCDPISEHNRLYWYRQTLGQGPEFLTYFQNEAQLEKSRLLSDRFSAERPKGSFSTLEIQRTEQGDSAMYLCASSLGGTGGSYGYTFGSGTRLTVV.